This TCR beta chain was sequenced in a study of PD-1 blockade in classical Hodgkin lymphoma. Study-wide findings and caveats: Before treatment, TCR diversity in newly diagnosed patients was reportedly lower than in healthy donors. At C4D1, TCR diversity had climbed significantly for CD4+ cells, though not for CD8+ cells. Causes of the repertoire differences remain undefined, possibly disease activity or prior therapy.

Sequencing was performed with immunoSEQ multiplex PCR; in TCRdb, only in-frame clones are kept and a portion is missing. The sample has about 36,000 clones; about 70% are singletons. To note about this clone: Antigen specificity is unknown.

The CDR3 covers 13 residues. Germline loops: CDR1 ENHRY, CDR2 SYGVKD. The V and J ends lost 4 bases and 6 bases, in that order; junction bases with no gene match: 3. Each patient relapsed following autologous stem cell transplantation, and prior brentuximab vedotin exposure differed. The chain has TRBV10-3 and TRBJ1-1; 9 bases fit TRBD1. The clonotype comes from a human donor with classical Hodgkin lymphoma. Sequenced here: peripheral blood mononuclear cells (PBMCs), sampled before the second cycle of nivolumab. Written as DNA, the CDR3 is TGTGCCATCAGTGGGACAGGGGTCGCTGAAGCTTTCTTT. It is translated as CAISGTGVAEAFF.